Listed here are 17 T cell receptor beta chains from one sample, sequenced in a study of blood T cell repertoires in COVID-19. Libraries were prepared by immunoSEQ multiplex PCR; TCRdb keeps only in-frame clonotypes and omits some of them. This table holds tens of thousands of clones, less than 85% found once. The sequencing sample was made of peripheral blood. The source of these receptors is a human donor with acute or convalescent COVID-19. The donor label of this sample is uncertain.

V usage is TRBV27 and J usage is TRBJ1-2; 7 bases map to TRBD1. The CDR3 has 14 residues. CDR1 is MNHEY, CDR2 SMNVEV, per germline (reference sequence). V trimming: 1 base; J trimming: 8 bases; junction bases outside the gene matches: 7. For the CDR3, the DNA is TGTGCCAGCAGTTTATTAGGGGGCTGGGGGGGCTACACCTTC. It codes for CASSLLGGWGGYTF.

This chain uses TRBV5-1 with TRBJ2-3, with 10 bases that match TRBD1. Trimming took 4 bases from V and 4 from J; bases not matched to a gene: 9. The CDR3 has 16 amino acids. The germline V gene encodes CDR1 SGHRS and CDR2 YFSETQ. CDR3 sequence (DNA): TGCGCCAGCAGCCCGGGGGACAGGGGAGTTGCAGATACGCAGTATTTT. Encoded protein: CASSPGDRGVADTQYF.

The rearrangement uses TRBV7-9 and TRBJ1-1; D gene uncertain. Germline V lookup: CDR1 SEHNR, CDR2 FQNEAQ (reference sequence). The CDR3 runs to 15 residues. Deletions cut 8 bases from V and 0 bases from J, with 16 bases between. The CDR3 protein is CASRVMDYMNTEAFF. CDR3 coding DNA: TGTGCCAGCCGGGTCATGGATTACATGAACACTGAAGCTTTCTTT.

This chain connects TRBV9 to TRBJ2-1, with TRBD2 matching over 10 bases. V shed 0 bases and J 8 bases; nucleotides not matched to a gene: 5. This CDR3 is 15 amino acids long. Germline CDR1 reads SGDLS; CDR2 reads YYNGEE. CDR3 in amino acids: CASSVGSSGSYEQFF. CDR3 nucleotide sequence: TGTGCCAGCAGCGTAGGTTCTAGCGGGAGTTATGAGCAGTTCTTC.

This clone came up once. A read error may produce the germline difference seen at one junction end. The chain recombines TRBV7-7 with TRBJ2-1, with D possibly TRBD1 on 5 matching bases. Germline CDR1 and CDR2: SSHAT and FNYEAQ (reference sequence). CDR3 size: 13 residues. Here the CDR3 DNA reads TGTGCTAGCAGCTTGGGGAATCAGGGTGAGCAGTTCTTC. Protein product: CASSLGNQGEQFF.

The CDR3 loop is CASSHSRRGEQYF. In DNA form, the CDR3 reads TGCGCCAGCAGCCACTCTCGTAGGGGCGAGCAGTACTTC. The chain couples TRBV4-1 to TRBJ2-7; TRBD1 is a possible D gene (5 bases). The germline V and J ends were trimmed by 3 bases and 6 bases, with 12 bases remaining between them. Germline CDR1 reads MGHRA; CDR2 reads YSYEKL. The CDR3 is 13 amino acids.

This CDR3 is CASSIDIRNTEAFF. Written as DNA, the CDR3 is TGTGCCAGCAGCATCGACATCCGGAACACTGAAGCTTTCTTT. The genes are TRBV7-2 and TRBJ1-1; the D is unclear. V was clipped by 5 bases and J by 1 base, with 11 bases between them. Germline assignment: CDR1 SGHTA and CDR2 FQGNSA. The CDR3 spans 14 residues.

The chain joins TRBV28 to TRBJ2-1; a weak D match, TRBD2 (5 bases). There are 18 residues in the CDR3. CDR1 is MDHEN, CDR2 SYDVKM, per germline. Trimming took off 5 bases at V and 0 bases at J, with 20 bases between the two ends. This CDR3 reads CASSPSGMFISSYNEQFF. The DNA of the CDR3 is TGTGCCAGCAGTCCCTCCGGGATGTTCATTAGCTCCTACAATGAGCAGTTCTTC. The full variable domain, rest sourced from reference TRBV28 and TRBJ2-1, is DVKVTQSSRYLVKRTGEKVFLECVQDMDHENMFWYRQDPGLGLRLIYFSYDVKMKEKGDIPEGYSVSREKKERFSLILESASTNQTSMYLCASSPSGMFISSYNEQFFGPGTRLTVL.

The chain links TRBV6-5 to TRBJ1-3; D is perhaps TRBD1 (6 bases). Germline-derived CDR1 and CDR2 are MNHEY and SVGAGI. CDR3 length: 14 amino acids. The germline V and J ends were trimmed by 8 bases and 4 bases, with 15 bases remaining between them. CDR3 DNA: TGTGCCAGCCGTATGGGGGGGCTGGGAAACACCATATATTTT. It codes for CASRMGGLGNTIYF.

J is TRBJ2-3 and V is TRBV27, with D hard to call. The CDR3 is 16 residues long. Trimming took 6 bases from V and 0 from J, leaving 16 bases between them. From germline, CDR1 is MNHEY and CDR2 SMNVEV (reference sequence). The CDR3 DNA is TGTGCCAGCAGCTCCCTTTATGAAACTAGCACAGATACGCAGTATTTT. This sequence encodes CASSSLYETSTDTQYF.

V is TRBV14 and J is TRBJ2-5; no definite D call. The CDR3 is made up of 16 amino acids. Germline V gene sequence: CDR1 SGHDN, CDR2 FVKESK. The V end lost 2 bases, the J end lost 2 bases, and 15 bases lay between the germline ends. The CDR3 coding sequence is TGTGCCAGCAGCCAAACGCGCGGAGTGGCGCAAGAGACCCAGTACTTC. Amino acids: CASSQTRGVAQETQYF.

The gene calls are TRBV5-1 and TRBJ2-1; TRBD2 aligns across 14 bases. There are 18 residues in the CDR3. The V and J ends lost 2 bases and 0 bases, in that order; junction bases with no gene match: 4. Germline V gives CDR1 SGHRS, CDR2 YFSETQ. CDR3 nucleotides: TGCGCCAGCAGCTTACTGACTAGCGGGGGGGCCTCCTACAATGAGCAGTTCTTC. Translation: CASSLLTSGGASYNEQFF.

V is TRBV2 and J is TRBJ1-1; 7 nucleotides agree with TRBD1. Germline V gene data show CDR1 as SNHLY and CDR2 as FYNNEI. The V segment lost 8 bases and the J segment 0 bases; nucleotides outside the gene matches: 0. CDR3 length: 12 residues. This CDR3 is CASGQVNTEAFF. The CDR3 DNA is TGTGCCAGCGGACAGGTGAACACTGAAGCTTTCTTT.

This sequence joins TRBV28 and TRBJ1-1, with TRBD1 identical over 7 bases. Trimming removed 6 bases from V and 5 bases from J; junction bases left unmatched: 3. The CDR3 has 12 residues. From germline, CDR1 is MDHEN and CDR2 SYDVKM. For the CDR3, the DNA is TGTGCCAGCAGATCAGGGGGTACTGAAGCTTTCTTT. Its translation: CASRSGGTEAFF.

This clone was found a few times. V usage is TRBV20-1 and J usage is TRBJ1-5; weak D call: TRBD1 (5 bases). V was trimmed by 3 bases and J by 1 base, leaving 10 bases between them. The germline gives CDR1 DFQATT, CDR2 SNEGSKA (reference sequence). This CDR3 comprises 14 residues. The CDR3 DNA is TGCAGTGCTAGTCAGGGCTGGAGCAATCAGCCCCAGCATTTT. Amino acids: CSASQGWSNQPQHF.

The table lists this clone with a few counts. This chain connects TRBV5-1 to TRBJ2-2; tentative D call: TRBD2 (5 bases). The germline CDR1 and CDR2 sequences are SGHRS and YFSETQ. The CDR3 is made up of 16 amino acids. Trimming removed 5 bases from V and 6 bases from J, with 20 bases in between. The CDR3 sequence is CASRSRVLEVAGELFF. For the CDR3, the DNA is TGCGCCAGCAGGTCGCGGGTTCTAGAGGTCGCCGGGGAGCTGTTTTTT.

The gene calls are TRBV10-1 and TRBJ1-2; 11 positions match TRBD1. With 6 bases clipped from V and 5 bases from J, the junction kept 8 bases outside the gene matches. The length of the CDR3 is 15 residues. Looked up from germline, CDR1 is WNHNN and CDR2 is SYGVQD (reference sequence). The CDR3 is CASSQGQGARYGYTF. The DNA of the CDR3 is TGCGCCAGCAGCCAAGGACAGGGGGCGAGATATGGCTACACCTTC.